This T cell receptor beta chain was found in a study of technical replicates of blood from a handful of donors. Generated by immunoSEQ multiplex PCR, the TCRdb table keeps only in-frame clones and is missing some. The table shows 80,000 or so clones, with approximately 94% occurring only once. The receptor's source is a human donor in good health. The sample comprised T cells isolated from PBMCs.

The CDR3 sequence is CAWSVGVTRDTF. CDR3 DNA: TGTGCCTGGAGTGTAGGGGTGACAAGGGACACCTTC. The chain joins TRBV30 to TRBJ1-2, with TRBD1 as a possible D gene (5 bases). V lost 0 bases to trimming and J lost 12 bases, with 14 bases between them. The germline V gene has CDR1 GTSNPN and CDR2 SVGIG (reference sequence). This CDR3 region has 12 residues.